This paragraph covers one T cell receptor beta chain sequence. Its antigen is unidentified. The sample is drawn from a study of OX40 agonist ivuxolimab in advanced cancers. Study in general: Patients received the agonistic anti-OX40 (CD134) antibody ivuxolimab. Of the patients, three showed partial responses, one with hepatocellular carcinoma and two with cutaneous melanoma.

TCRdb keeps only in-frame clones here, not all; method: immunoSEQ multiplex PCR. The sample contains about 58,000 clones, 88% of which appear only once. Enrollment shut out patients with autoimmune disease history or systemic immunosuppression. CDR1 and CDR2 from the germline V gene are LNHDA and SQIVND (reference sequence). Trimming pared 1 base from V and 2 bases from J, leaving 14 bases between. The length of the CDR3 is 16 residues. Study-level points and caveats: CD4+ T cells averaged fewer expanded clones than CD8+ T cells.

This clonotype was obtained from an adult with an advanced solid tumor such as melanoma, head and neck, liver or kidney cancer. Sequencing used CD4+ or CD8+ T cells sorted from blood, obtained in a trial of the OX40 agonist ivuxolimab. The V and J genes are TRBV19 and TRBJ2-5, with D uncertain. CDR3 coding DNA: TGTGCCAGTAGTATAGCGGCGGCCGGAGCACAAGAGACCCAGTACTTC. It is translated as CASSIAAAGAQETQYF.